This T cell receptor beta chain came from a study of blood T cell repertoires in COVID-19. Whole-study context: Acute and convalescent COVID-19 specimens originated in the United States, Italy and Spain.

The CDR3 runs to 20 residues. Losses at the gene ends were 1 base for V and 3 bases for J; bases not matched to a gene: 11. Germline V gives CDR1 MDHEN, CDR2 SYDVKM. Authors' processing steps: Nucleated cell number was recorded as an estimate derived from reference gene primer amplification. The protocol was immunoSEQ multiplex PCR, while the TCRdb copy is restricted to in-frame clones and leaves out a portion. The D gene and trimming were derived from the DNA, and the V and J assignments and clone size from that table. The profile covers 110,000 to 150,000 clones, with around nine tenths appearing a single time and roughly 2.9% taken by the ten largest. This clone was detected once.

The source of this sequence is a man aged 60 to 75 with active or convalescent COVID-19. Sequences were obtained from peripheral blood. V is TRBV28 and J is TRBJ2-6; TRBD1 aligns across 11 bases. CDR3 amino acids: CASSLSQRTGGGYGANVLTF. The CDR3 DNA follows: TGTGCCAGCAGTTTATCACAGAGGACAGGGGGCGGATATGGGGCCAACGTCCTGACTTTC.